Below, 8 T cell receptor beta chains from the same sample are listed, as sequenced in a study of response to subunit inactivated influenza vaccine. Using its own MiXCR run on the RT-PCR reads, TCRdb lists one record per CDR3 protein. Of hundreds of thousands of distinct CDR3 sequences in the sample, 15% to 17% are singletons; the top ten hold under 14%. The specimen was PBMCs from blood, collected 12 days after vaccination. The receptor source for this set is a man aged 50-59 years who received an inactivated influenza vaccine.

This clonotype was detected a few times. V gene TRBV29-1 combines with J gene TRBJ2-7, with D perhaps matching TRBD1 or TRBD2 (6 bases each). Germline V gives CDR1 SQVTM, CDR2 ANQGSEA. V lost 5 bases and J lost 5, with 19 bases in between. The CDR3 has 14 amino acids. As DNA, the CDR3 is TGCAGCGTTCTTGGGGGGCGAAGGGTCGACGAGCAGTACTTC. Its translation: CSVLGGRRVDEQYF.

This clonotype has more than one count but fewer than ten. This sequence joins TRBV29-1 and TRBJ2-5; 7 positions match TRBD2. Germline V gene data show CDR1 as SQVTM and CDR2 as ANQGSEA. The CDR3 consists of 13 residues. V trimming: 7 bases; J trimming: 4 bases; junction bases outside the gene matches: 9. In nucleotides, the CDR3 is TGCAGCGCCGGAAGGACTAGTCGAGAGACCCAGTACTTC. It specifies CSAGRTSRETQYF.

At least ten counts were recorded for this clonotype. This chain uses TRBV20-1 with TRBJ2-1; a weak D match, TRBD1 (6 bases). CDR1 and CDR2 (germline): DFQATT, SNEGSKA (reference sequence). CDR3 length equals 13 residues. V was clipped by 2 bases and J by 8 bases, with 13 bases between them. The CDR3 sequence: CSARSRGADEQFF. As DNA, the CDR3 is TGCAGTGCTAGATCCAGGGGCGCGGATGAGCAGTTCTTC.

In DNA, the CDR3 is TGCGCCAGCAGCCAAGAATGGCCGGGACTAGCGGAACCTAACACAGATACGCAGTATTTT. It specifies CASSQEWPGLAEPNTDTQYF. This chain connects TRBV4-3 to TRBJ2-3, with 11 bases aligning to TRBD2. Germline CDR1 reads LGHNA; CDR2 reads YSLEER. The CDR3 consists of 20 residues. Trimming cost V 0 bases and J 2 bases; bases outside gene matches: 13.

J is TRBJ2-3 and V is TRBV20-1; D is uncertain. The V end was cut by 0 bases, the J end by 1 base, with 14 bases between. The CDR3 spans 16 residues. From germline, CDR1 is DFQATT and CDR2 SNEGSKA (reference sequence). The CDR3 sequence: CSARDRRHSRTDTQYF. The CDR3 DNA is TGCAGTGCTAGAGATCGGCGTCACAGCCGCACAGATACGCAGTATTTT.

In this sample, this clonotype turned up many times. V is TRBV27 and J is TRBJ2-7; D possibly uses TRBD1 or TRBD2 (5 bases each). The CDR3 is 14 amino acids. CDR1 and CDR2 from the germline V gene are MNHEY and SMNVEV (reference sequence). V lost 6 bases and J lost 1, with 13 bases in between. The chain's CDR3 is CASSRRGRSYEQYF. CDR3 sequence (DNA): TGTGCCAGCAGCCGTCGGGGACGGTCCTACGAGCAGTACTTC.

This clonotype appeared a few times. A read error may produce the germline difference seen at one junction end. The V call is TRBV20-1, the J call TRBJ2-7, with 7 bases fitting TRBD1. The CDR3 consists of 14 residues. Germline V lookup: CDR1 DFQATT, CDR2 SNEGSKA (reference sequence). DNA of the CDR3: TGCAGTGCCAGAGAGGGCAGGGGGTCCTACGAGCAGTACTTC. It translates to CSAREGRGSYEQYF.

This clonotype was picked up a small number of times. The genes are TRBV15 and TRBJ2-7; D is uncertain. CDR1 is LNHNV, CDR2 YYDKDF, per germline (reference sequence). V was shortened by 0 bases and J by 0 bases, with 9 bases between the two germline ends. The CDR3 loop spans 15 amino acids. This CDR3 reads CATSRDRSSSYEQYF. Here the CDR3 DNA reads TGTGCCACCAGCAGAGACAGGTCCAGCTCCTACGAGCAGTACTTC.